This TCR beta chain appears in the sequencing data of a study of blood T cell repertoires in COVID-19. Background on the study: Italy, Spain and the United States were the sources of the convalescent and acute COVID-19 samples. Nucleic acid was either cDNA or gDNA, and it came from T cells, B-cell-depleted T cells, or PBMCs.

V lost 0 bases and J lost 2, with 11 bases in between. This CDR3 is built from 15 residues. In germline, CDR1 is MNHEY, CDR2 SMNVEV (reference sequence). Source study methods: By means of reference gene primer amplification, nucleated cell counts were estimated. Measured with immunoSEQ multiplex PCR; TCRdb has only the in-frame clones, and not every one. V, J and clone size are those of that table, while D and trimming were read from the DNA. The table shows about 78,000 clones, with approximately 80% occurring only once. Sequencing was done on a sample of peripheral blood. The V gene is TRBV27, the J gene TRBJ2-7; possibly TRBD1 for D (5 bases). The sequence derives from a man aged 60-69 years with active or convalescent COVID-19. The CDR3 is CASSLSRATTYEQYF. The CDR3 DNA reads TGTGCCAGCAGTTTATCCAGGGCTACGACCTACGAGCAGTACTTC.